Listed here is a single TCR beta chain. Its matching antigen is unknown. This sample is drawn from a study of cytomegalovirus exposure and HLA in healthy donors. Each donor's status was that of a healthy bone marrow donor. The CDR3 contains 15 residues. Trimming shortened V by 4 bases and J by 5 bases, and 14 bases separated the two germline ends. CDR1 and CDR2 (germline): SNHLY, FYNNEI. Whole-study results and caveats: The likely origin of a cluster of highly shared sequence variants was a sequencing artifact. Associated with cytomegalovirus, according to the listing, were fewer than 200 TCR beta chains. Because they were indistinguishable, some V segments, including TRBV6-2 and TRBV6-3, were excluded.

The PCR used 60 Vbeta and 13 Jbeta primers. The protocol was immunoSEQ multiplex PCR, while the TCRdb copy is restricted to in-frame clones and leaves out a portion. The table records about 180,000 clones, approximately 70% of them present only once. The sequence was obtained from a human donor in good health. V is TRBV2 and J is TRBJ1-4; D unresolved. Sequenced material: PBMCs. Here the CDR3 reads CASSVQETHNEKLFF. In DNA form, the CDR3 reads TGTGCCAGCAGTGTACAAGAGACACACAATGAAAAACTGTTTTTT.